A selection of T cell receptor beta chains follows, all from one sample in a study of cytomegalovirus exposure and HLA in healthy donors. The table came from immunoSEQ multiplex PCR; TCRdb's copy has only in-frame clones and leaves some out. The data show 180,000 or so clones, over 60% seen once. The sample consisted of PBMCs. The receptor set was obtained from a woman in her 50s in good health and CMV-seronegative. Both conserved end residues are part of each CDR3. D genes are given only for firm matches. Not all rows give a size; the values are once, few, many and, for expanded clones, a class.

clone size	CDR3 length	V gene	J gene	D gene	CDR3 DNA	CDR3 protein
NA	15	TRBV5-1	TRBJ2-7	TRBD2	TGCGCCAGCAGCCCGGGACTAGCGGGAGTCTACGAGCAGTACTTC	CASSPGLAGVYEQYF
NA	15	TRBV10-3	TRBJ1-1	NA	TGTGCCATCAGTGAGTGGGGCCACTCGAACACTGAAGCTTTCTTT	CAISEWGHSNTEAFF
NA	12	TRBV18	TRBJ2-2	TRBD1	TGTGCCAGTACAGGGGACACCGGGGAGCTGTTTTTT	CASTGDTGELFF
NA	13	TRBV7-2	TRBJ2-7	NA	TGTGCCAGCAGCGTCGGGGGAAGGCACGAGCAGTACTTC	CASSVGGRHEQYF
few	13	TRBV9	TRBJ1-1	NA	TGTGCCAGCAGCGTAGACGGGGGCACTGAAGCTTTCTTT	CASSVDGGTEAFF
NA	15	TRBV5-5	TRBJ1-3	NA	TGTGCCAGCAGCTTGGAACAGTTCTCTGGAAACACCATATATTTT	CASSLEQFSGNTIYF
NA	12	TRBV5-1	TRBJ2-7	NA	TGCGCCAGCTGGAGGGAAGAAGGCGAGCAGTACTTC	CASWREEGEQYF
NA	14	TRBV6-5	TRBJ1-4	NA	TGTGCCAGCAGTTTTTCTGCAACTAATGAAAAACTGTTTTTT	CASSFSATNEKLFF
NA	16	TRBV5-5	TRBJ1-5	TRBD1	TGTGCCAGCAGCTTGTTGGCGACAGGGGGCGTTCAGCCCCAGCATTTT	CASSLLATGGVQPQHF
few	14	TRBV5-4	TRBJ2-7	NA	TGTGCCAGCAGCTTGGAACGAAATAGCTACGAGCAGTACTTC	CASSLERNSYEQYF
NA	15	TRBV7-3	TRBJ2-5	NA	TGTGCCAGCAGCGAGGTTGGAGGGGCGCGGGAGACCCAGTACTTC	CASSEVGGARETQYF
NA	19	TRBV19	TRBJ2-6	TRBD1	TGTGCCAGTAGAGGGATGCCGGGACAGGGCGGCTCTGGGGCCAACGTCCTGACTTTC	CASRGMPGQGGSGANVLTF
NA	13	TRBV7-2	TRBJ2-1	NA	TGTGCCAGCAGCTTAAGGGGCGACAATGAGCAGTTCTTC	CASSLRGDNEQFF
once	16	TRBV6-6	TRBJ2-3	TRBD2	TGTGCCAGCAGTTACGATACTAGCGGGAGCACAGATACGCAGTATTTT	CASSYDTSGSTDTQYF
NA	15	TRBV10-1	TRBJ2-4	TRBD1	TGCGCCAGCAGTGTTTCCATGCCGGGACAGGGGTCGTCGTACTTC	CASSVSMPGQGSSYF
NA	14	TRBV6-5	TRBJ2-7	TRBD1	TGTGCCAGCAGATCGGGACAGGGGGCGCGTGAGCAGTACTTC	CASRSGQGAREQYF
NA	19	TRBV7-2	TRBJ2-1	TRBD2	TGTGCCAGCAGCTTAGGGACTAGCGGCCGATGGACAGCGGGCAATGAGCAGTTCTTC	CASSLGTSGRWTAGNEQFF
NA	13	TRBV5-1	TRBJ2-4	TRBD1	TGCGCCAGCAGCGTGGGGGACAGTTACATTCAGTACTTC	CASSVGDSYIQYF
NA	15	TRBV5-1	TRBJ1-1	TRBD1	TGCGCCAGCAGCTCGAGGACAGGTGGGAACACTGAAGCTTTCTTT	CASSSRTGGNTEAFF
NA	16	TRBV7-6	TRBJ2-2	TRBD2	TGTGCCAGCAGCGTCGGGACTAGTCGTCCCACCGGGGAGCTGTTTTTT	CASSVGTSRPTGELFF
NA	16	TRBV18	TRBJ2-1	NA	TGTGCCAGCTCACCAGCAGACAGACCACCCGGTAATGAGCAGTTCTTC	CASSPADRPPGNEQFF
few	19	TRBV4-2	TRBJ2-3	TRBD2	TGTGCCAGCAGCCAGGTACTAGCGGGAGAGGGTCCGAGCACAGATACGCAGTATTTT	CASSQVLAGEGPSTDTQYF
once	17	TRBV14	TRBJ2-7	TRBD2	TGTGCCAGCAGCCATCCCGGGACTAGCGGAGCATACTACGAGCAGTACTTC	CASSHPGTSGAYYEQYF
NA	15	TRBV5-4	TRBJ2-7	TRBD2	TGTGCCAGCAGCTTGATCAGCGGGGTCCTCTACGAGCAGTACTTC	CASSLISGVLYEQYF
NA	15	TRBV9	TRBJ1-4	NA	TGTGCCAGCAGCGTAGCGTCAGGGGTTAATGAAAAACTGTTTTTT	CASSVASGVNEKLFF
NA	15	TRBV15	TRBJ1-4	NA	TGTGCCACCAGCAGAGATGGGCAGCCAAATGAAAAACTGTTTTTT	CATSRDGQPNEKLFF
NA	13	TRBV4-3	TRBJ1-2	TRBD1	TGCGCCAGCAGCCAACAGGGGGTAGATGGCTACACCTTC	CASSQQGVDGYTF
NA	16	TRBV6-1	TRBJ2-3	NA	TGTGCCAGCAGTGAAACTAGCGGGCAGGGGGCAGCTACGCAGTATTTT	CASSETSGQGAATQYF
NA	18	TRBV7-8	TRBJ2-2	NA	TGTGCCAGCAGCCCCCGCTCCGGGGGGCAGTTCCTAGGCGGGGAGCTGTTTTTT	CASSPRSGGQFLGGELFF
few	12	TRBV5-1	TRBJ1-1	NA	TGCGCCAGCAGCAGGGGGAACACTGAAGCTTTCTTT	CASSRGNTEAFF
NA	13	TRBV29-1	TRBJ2-3	NA	TGCAGCGTTGGAGGGCGCGTCACAGATACGCAGTATTTT	CSVGGRVTDTQYF
few	16	TRBV5-6	TRBJ2-1	NA	TGTGCCAGCAGCCCCCCTTCTAGGGGTGGGAGGAATGAGCAGTTCTTC	CASSPPSRGGRNEQFF
few	15	TRBV6-5	TRBJ1-2	NA	TGTGCCAGCAAAGAAAATATCCGACAGGCCCATGGCTACACCTTC	CASKENIRQAHGYTF
NA	13	TRBV6-5	TRBJ1-2	TRBD1	TGTGCCAGCAGGCCGACAGGGAACTATGGCTACACCTTC	CASRPTGNYGYTF
NA	16	TRBV5-4	TRBJ2-4	NA	TGTGCCAGCAGCTTGACAGGGCGTCTAGCCAAAAACATTCAGTACTTC	CASSLTGRLAKNIQYF
NA	14	TRBV4-1	TRBJ2-7	NA	TGCGCCAGCAGCCCGCGACAGGCCACCTACGAGCAGTACTTC	CASSPRQATYEQYF
few	16	TRBV2	TRBJ1-2	TRBD1	TGTGCCACCCTCCCACCGGGACAGGGGACCTTCTATGGCTACACCTTC	CATLPPGQGTFYGYTF
NA	17	TRBV28	TRBJ2-1	NA	TGTGCCAGCAGCCGATACTTCGAGCGGGCCTCCTACAATGAGCAGTTCTTC	CASSRYFERASYNEQFF
NA	14	TRBV5-1	TRBJ1-6	NA	TGCGCCAGCAGCTTGGGTCGCGGAATTTCACCCCTCCACTTT	CASSLGRGISPLHF
few	18	TRBV7-9	TRBJ2-1	TRBD1	TGTGCCAGCAGCCTGGGTTGGGGACAGAAAAGCTCCTACAATGAGCAGTTCTTC	CASSLGWGQKSSYNEQFF
NA	15	TRBV2	TRBJ1-3	TRBD1	TGTGCCAGCAGCCATGGACAGGAATTCGGAAACACCATATATTTT	CASSHGQEFGNTIYF
NA	17	TRBV4-3	TRBJ2-7	TRBD2	TGCGCCAGCAGCCAAGATAGTACGGGACTAGCCCCCTACGAGCAGTACTTC	CASSQDSTGLAPYEQYF
NA	15	TRBV4-1	TRBJ2-1	TRBD2	TGCGCCAGCAGCCAAATTTCGGGGGGTTACAATGAGCAGTTCTTC	CASSQISGGYNEQFF
NA	15	TRBV7-7	TRBJ2-5	TRBD2	TGTGCCAGCAGCCCTATCCGGACTAGCAAAGAGACCCAGTACTTC	CASSPIRTSKETQYF
NA	14	TRBV6-1	TRBJ1-2	NA	TGTGCCAGCAGTGGTTGGCAGACTAACTATGGCTACACCTTC	CASSGWQTNYGYTF
NA	14	TRBV15	TRBJ2-4	NA	TGTGCCACCAGCATGGGCATGGGGGACACCATTCAGTACTTC	CATSMGMGDTIQYF
NA	15	TRBV18	TRBJ2-1	TRBD2	TGTGCCAGCTCACCACTGGCGGGAGGGAATGATGAGCAGTTCTTC	CASSPLAGGNDEQFF
NA	15	TRBV6-1	TRBJ1-5	TRBD1	TGTGCCGGCGGGCCGGGACAGGGTGCGATTCAGCCCCAGCATTTT	CAGGPGQGAIQPQHF
few	16	TRBV5-1	TRBJ2-3	TRBD2	TGCGCCAGCAGCTCTGGACTAGCGGGAGGCGCAGATACGCAGTATTTT	CASSSGLAGGADTQYF
NA	15	TRBV2	TRBJ1-5	TRBD1	TGTGCCAGCAGACAGGGACAGAATAGCAATCAGCCCCAGCATTTT	CASRQGQNSNQPQHF